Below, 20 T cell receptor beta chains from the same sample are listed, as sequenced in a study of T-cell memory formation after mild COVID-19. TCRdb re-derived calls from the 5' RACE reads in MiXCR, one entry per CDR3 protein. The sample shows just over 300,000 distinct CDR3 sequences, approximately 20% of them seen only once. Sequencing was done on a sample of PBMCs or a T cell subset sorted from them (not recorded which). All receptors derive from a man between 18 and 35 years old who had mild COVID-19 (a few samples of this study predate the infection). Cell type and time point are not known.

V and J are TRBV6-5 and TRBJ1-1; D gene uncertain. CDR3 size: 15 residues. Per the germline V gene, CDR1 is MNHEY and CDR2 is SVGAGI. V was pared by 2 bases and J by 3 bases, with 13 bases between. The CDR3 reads CASSYGSGRDTEAFF. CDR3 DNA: TGTGCCAGCAGTTACGGGTCGGGAAGGGACACTGAAGCTTTCTTT.

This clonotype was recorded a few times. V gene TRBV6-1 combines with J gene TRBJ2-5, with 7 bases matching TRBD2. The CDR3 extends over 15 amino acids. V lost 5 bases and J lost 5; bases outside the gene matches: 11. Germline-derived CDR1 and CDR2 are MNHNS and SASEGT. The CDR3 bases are TGTGCCAGCAGTCTAGCCCGGGGGGTGGGGGAGACCCAGTACTTC. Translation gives CASSLARGVGETQYF.

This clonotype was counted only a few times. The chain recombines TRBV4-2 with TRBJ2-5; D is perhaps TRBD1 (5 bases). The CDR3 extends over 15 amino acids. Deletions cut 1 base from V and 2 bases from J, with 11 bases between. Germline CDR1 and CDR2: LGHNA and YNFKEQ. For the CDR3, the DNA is TGTGCCAGCAGCCAAGGCTTAACAGGACAAGAGACCCAGTACTTC. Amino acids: CASSQGLTGQETQYF.

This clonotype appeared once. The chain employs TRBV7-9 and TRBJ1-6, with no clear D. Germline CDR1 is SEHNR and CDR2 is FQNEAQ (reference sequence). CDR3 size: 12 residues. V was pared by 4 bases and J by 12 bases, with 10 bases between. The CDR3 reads CASSSMRLPLHF. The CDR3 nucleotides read TGTGCCAGCAGCTCCATGCGTCTACCCCTCCACTTT. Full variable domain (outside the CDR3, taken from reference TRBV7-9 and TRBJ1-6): DTGVSQNPRHKITKRGQNVTFRCDPISEHNRLYWYRQTLGQGPEFLTYFQNEAQLEKSRLLSDRFSAERPKGSFSTLEIQRTEQGDSAMYLCASSSMRLPLHFGNGTRLTVT.

The CDR3 DNA reads as TGTGCCAGCAGTCCCCTAGGGCGCGCGGCTGGAAACACCATATATTTT. Amino acid sequence: CASSPLGRAAGNTIYF. The chain combines TRBV27 with TRBJ1-3; no clear D. The CDR3 contains 16 residues. Looked up from germline, CDR1 is MNHEY and CDR2 is SMNVEV (reference sequence). The germline V and J ends were trimmed by 5 bases and 2 bases, with 16 bases remaining between them.

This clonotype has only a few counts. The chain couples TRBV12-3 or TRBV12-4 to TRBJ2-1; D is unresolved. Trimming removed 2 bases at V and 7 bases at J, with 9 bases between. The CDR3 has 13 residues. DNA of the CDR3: TGTGCCAGCAGTTTAAGCTCTGTTAATGAGCAGTTCTTC. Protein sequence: CASSLSSVNEQFF.

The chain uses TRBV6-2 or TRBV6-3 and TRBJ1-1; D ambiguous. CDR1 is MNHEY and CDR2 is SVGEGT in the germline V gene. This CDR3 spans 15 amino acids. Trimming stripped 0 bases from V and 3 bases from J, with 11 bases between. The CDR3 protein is CASSYSPEIYTEAFF. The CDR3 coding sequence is TGTGCCAGCAGTTACTCCCCAGAAATCTACACTGAAGCTTTCTTT.

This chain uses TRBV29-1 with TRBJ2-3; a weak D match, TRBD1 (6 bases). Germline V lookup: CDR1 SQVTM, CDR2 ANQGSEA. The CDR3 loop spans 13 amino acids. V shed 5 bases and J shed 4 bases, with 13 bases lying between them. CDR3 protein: CSVSTGMSDTQYF. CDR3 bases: TGCAGCGTTTCTACAGGGATGTCAGATACGCAGTATTTT.

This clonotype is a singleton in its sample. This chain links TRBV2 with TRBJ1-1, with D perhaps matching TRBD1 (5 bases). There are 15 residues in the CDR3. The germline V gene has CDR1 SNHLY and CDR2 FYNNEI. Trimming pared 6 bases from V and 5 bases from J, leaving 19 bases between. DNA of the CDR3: TGTGCCAGCAGGCCTCGACAGATCTTAAAAACTGAAGCTTTCTTT. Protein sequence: CASRPRQILKTEAFF.

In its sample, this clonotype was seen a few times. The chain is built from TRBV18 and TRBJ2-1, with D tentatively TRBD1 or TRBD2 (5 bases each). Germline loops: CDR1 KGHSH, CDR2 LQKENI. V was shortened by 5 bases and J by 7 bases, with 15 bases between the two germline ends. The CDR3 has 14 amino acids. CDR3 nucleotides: TGTGCCAGCTCAGTAGACACTGGGGGTAATGAGCAGTTCTTC. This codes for CASSVDTGGNEQFF. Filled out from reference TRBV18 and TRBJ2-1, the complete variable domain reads NAGVMQNPRHLVRRRGQEARLRCSPMKGHSHVYWYRQLPEEGLKFMVYLQKENIIDESGMPKERFSAEFPKEGPSILRIQQVVRGDSAAYFCASSVDTGGNEQFFGPGTRLTVL.

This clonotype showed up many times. The CDR3 DNA sequence: TGTGCCAGCCGACAGGAGCACGCCACAGATACGCAGTATTTT. Encoded protein: CASRQEHATDTQYF. The chain combines TRBV19 with TRBJ2-3, with D possibly matching TRBD1 (6 bases). From germline, CDR1 is LNHDA and CDR2 SQIVND (reference sequence). This CDR3 comprises 14 residues. V dropped 9 bases and J dropped 2 bases, with 15 bases sitting between them.

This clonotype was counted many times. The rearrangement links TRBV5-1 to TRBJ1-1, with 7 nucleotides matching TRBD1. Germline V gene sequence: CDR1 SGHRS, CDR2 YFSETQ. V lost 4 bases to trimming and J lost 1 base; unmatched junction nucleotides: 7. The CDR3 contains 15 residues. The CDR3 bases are TGCGCCAGCAGCCCGACGGGACAGTCGAACACTGAAGCTTTCTTT. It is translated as CASSPTGQSNTEAFF.

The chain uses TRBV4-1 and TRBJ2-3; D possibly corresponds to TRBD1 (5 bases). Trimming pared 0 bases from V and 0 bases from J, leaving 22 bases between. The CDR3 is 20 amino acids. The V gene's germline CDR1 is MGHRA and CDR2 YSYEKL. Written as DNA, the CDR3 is TGCGCCAGCAGCCAAGATTGGGGCAGGGTTATTGTTTCTAGCACAGATACGCAGTATTTT. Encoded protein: CASSQDWGRVIVSSTDTQYF.

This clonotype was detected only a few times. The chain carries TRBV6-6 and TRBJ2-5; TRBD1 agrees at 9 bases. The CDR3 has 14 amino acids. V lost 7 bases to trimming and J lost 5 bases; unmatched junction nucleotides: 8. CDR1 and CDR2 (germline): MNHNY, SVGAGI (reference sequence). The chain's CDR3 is CASIMDRGWETQYF. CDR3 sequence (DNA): TGTGCCAGCATCATGGACAGGGGTTGGGAGACCCAGTACTTC.

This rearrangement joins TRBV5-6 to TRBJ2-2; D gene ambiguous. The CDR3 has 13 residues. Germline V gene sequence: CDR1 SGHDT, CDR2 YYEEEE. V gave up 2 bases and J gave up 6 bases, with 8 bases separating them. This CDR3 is CASSLSAAGELFF. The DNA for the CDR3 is TGTGCCAGCAGCTTATCGGCCGCCGGGGAGCTGTTTTTT. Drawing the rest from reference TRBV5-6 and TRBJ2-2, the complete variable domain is DAGVTQSPTHLIKTRGQQVTLRCSPKSGHDTVSWYQQALGQGPQFIFQYYEEEERQRGNFPDRFSGHQFPNYSSELNVNALLLGDSALYLCASSLSAAGELFFGEGSRLTVL.

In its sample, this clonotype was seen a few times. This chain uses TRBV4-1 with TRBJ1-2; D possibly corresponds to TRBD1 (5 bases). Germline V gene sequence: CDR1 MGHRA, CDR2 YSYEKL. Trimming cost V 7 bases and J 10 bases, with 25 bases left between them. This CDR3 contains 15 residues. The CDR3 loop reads CASTRSGGGASFYTF. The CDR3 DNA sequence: TGCGCCAGCACTCGATCTGGGGGGGGTGCGAGTTTCTACACCTTC.

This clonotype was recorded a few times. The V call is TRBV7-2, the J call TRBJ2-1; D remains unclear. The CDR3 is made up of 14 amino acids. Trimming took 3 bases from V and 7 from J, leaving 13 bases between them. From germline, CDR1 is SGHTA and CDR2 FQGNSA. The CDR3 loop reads CASSFTPRWNEQFF. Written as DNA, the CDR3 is TGTGCCAGCAGCTTCACCCCCAGGTGGAATGAGCAGTTCTTC. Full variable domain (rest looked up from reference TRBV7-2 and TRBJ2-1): GAGVSQSPSNKVTEKGKDVELRCDPISGHTALYWYRQSLGQGLEFLIYFQGNSAPDKSGLPSDRFSAERTGGSVSTLTIQRTQQEDSAVYLCASSFTPRWNEQFFGPGTRLTVL.

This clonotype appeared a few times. The DNA of the CDR3 is TGCAGTGCTGCCGGGACAGGGGAGGTTACTGAAGCTTTCTTT. As protein: CSAAGTGEVTEAFF. The chain uses TRBV20-1 and TRBJ1-1, with 10 bases that match TRBD1. The V gene's germline CDR1 is DFQATT and CDR2 SNEGSKA (reference sequence). Germline trimming cut 5 bases from V and 5 bases from J; bases unmatched to any gene: 8. The CDR3 sequence is 14 residues long.

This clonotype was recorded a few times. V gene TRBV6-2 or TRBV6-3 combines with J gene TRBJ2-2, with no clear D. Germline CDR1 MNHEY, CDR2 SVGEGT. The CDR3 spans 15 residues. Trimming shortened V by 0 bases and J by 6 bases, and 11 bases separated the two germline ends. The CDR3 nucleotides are TGTGCCAGCAGTTACTCGAACGGGTGGGCCGGGGAGCTGTTTTTT. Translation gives CASSYSNGWAGELFF.

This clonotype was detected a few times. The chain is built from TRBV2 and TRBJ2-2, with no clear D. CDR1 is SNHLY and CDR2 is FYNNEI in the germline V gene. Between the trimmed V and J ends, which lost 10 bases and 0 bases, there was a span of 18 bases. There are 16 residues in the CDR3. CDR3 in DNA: TGTGCCACAGCACAAAAAGCAACTGCGAACACCGGGGAGCTGTTTTTT. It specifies CATAQKATANTGELFF.